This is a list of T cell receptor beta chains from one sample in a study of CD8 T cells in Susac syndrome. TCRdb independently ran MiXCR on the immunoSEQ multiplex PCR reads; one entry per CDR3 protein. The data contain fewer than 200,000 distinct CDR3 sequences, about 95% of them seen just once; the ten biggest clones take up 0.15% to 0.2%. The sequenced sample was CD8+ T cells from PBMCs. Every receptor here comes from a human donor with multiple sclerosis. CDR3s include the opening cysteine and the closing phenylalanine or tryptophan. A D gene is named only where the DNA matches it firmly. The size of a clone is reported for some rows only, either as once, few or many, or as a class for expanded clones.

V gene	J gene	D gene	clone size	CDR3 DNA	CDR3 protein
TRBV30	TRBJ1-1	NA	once	TGTGCCTGGAGTGTACAGAGGGCGCGGGCATGGTGTTCGGATACTGAAGCTTTCTTT	CAWSVQRARAWCSDTEAFF
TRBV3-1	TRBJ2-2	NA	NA	TGTGCCAGCAGCCCTCTATCCACCGGGGAGCTGTTTTTT	CASSPLSTGELFF
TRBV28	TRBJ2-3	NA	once	TGTGCCAGCAGTTTGTATGCTAGCACAGATACGCAGTATTTT	CASSLYASTDTQYF
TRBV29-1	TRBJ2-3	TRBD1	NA	TGCAGCGTTGAAGGAACAAGGACAGGGGTAACAGATACGCAGTATTTT	CSVEGTRTGVTDTQYF
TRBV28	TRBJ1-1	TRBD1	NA	TGTGCCAGCAGCAACAGGGGGCTGGACACTGAAGCTTTCTTT	CASSNRGLDTEAFF
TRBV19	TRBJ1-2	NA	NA	TGTGCCAGTAGTATTCGAGAGGAAAATGGCTACACCTTC	CASSIREENGYTF
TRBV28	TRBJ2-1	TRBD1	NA	TGTGCCAGCAGTTTAGGGACAGAAAGCGATTACAATGAGCAGTTCTTC	CASSLGTESDYNEQFF
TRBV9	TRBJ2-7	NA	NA	TGTGCCAGCAGCGCCGGAGGCATCGAGCAGTACTTC	CASSAGGIEQYF
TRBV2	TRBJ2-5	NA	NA	TGTGCCAGCAGTGAAGCTCAGGTCGGAGCGGATCAAGAGACCCAGTACTTC	CASSEAQVGADQETQYF
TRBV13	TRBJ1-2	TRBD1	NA	TGTGCCAGCAGCTCCGGGACAGGAACAGCTAACTATGGCTACACCTTC	CASSSGTGTANYGYTF
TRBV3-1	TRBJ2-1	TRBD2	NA	TGTGCCAGCAGCCAAGTCCTAGCGGTACCATACAATGAGCAGTTCTTC	CASSQVLAVPYNEQFF
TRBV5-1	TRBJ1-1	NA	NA	TGCGCCAGCAGCTTTAGTAAGGGAACTGAAGCTTTCTTT	CASSFSKGTEAFF
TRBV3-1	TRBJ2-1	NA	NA	TGTGCCAGCAGCCAAGACTACAATGAGCAGTTCTTC	CASSQDYNEQFF
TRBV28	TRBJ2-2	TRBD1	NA	TGTGCCAGCAGTTTGACAGGGCCCGGGGAGCTGTTTTTT	CASSLTGPGELFF
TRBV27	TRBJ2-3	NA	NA	TGTGCCAGCAGTTTATCCTCAGATACGCAGTATTTT	CASSLSSDTQYF
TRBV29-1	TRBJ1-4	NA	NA	TGCAGCGTCCCTTTGGGTGAAAAACTGTTTTTT	CSVPLGEKLFF
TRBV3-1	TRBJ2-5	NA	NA	TGTGCCAGCAGCCACACAGAGACCCAGTACTTC	CASSHTETQYF
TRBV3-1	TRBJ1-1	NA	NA	TGTGCCAGCACCAAGGGAGGGCTGAACACTGAAGCTTTCTTT	CASTKGGLNTEAFF
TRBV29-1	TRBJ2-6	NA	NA	TGCAGCGTTGAAGAAGGACAGCCACCTTCTGGGGCCAACGTCCTGACTTTC	CSVEEGQPPSGANVLTF
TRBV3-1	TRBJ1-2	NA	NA	TGTGCCAGCAGCCTTCGGGCCCGTCCCTATGGCTACACCTTC	CASSLRARPYGYTF
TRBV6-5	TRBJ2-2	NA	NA	TGTGCCAGCAGTTACGTCCGGACCGGGGAGCTGTTTTTT	CASSYVRTGELFF
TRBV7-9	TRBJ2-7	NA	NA	TGTGCCAGCAGCTTATTGGACGACTCCTACGAGCAGTACTTC	CASSLLDDSYEQYF
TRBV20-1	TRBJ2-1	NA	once	TGCAGTGCCCCACTCTGGAATGAGCAGTTCTTC	CSAPLWNEQFF
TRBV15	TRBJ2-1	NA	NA	TGTGCCACCAGCACTTCCTCAGGGTACAATGAGCAGTTCTTC	CATSTSSGYNEQFF
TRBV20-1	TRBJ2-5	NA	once	TGCAGTGCCCTCTACCCCCCCCGGGGGACGGAGACCCAGTACTTC	CSALYPPRGTETQYF
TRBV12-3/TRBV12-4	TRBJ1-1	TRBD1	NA	TGTGCCAGCAGCTTTCCGGGACAGGGGACGAACACTGAAGCTTTCTTT	CASSFPGQGTNTEAFF
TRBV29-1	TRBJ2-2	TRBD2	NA	TGCAGCGCCGTCGGACTAGCGGGATCTCCGACCGGGGAGCTGTTTTTT	CSAVGLAGSPTGELFF
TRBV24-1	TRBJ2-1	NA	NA	TGTGCCACCAGTGTCGGGCCCTCCTACAATGAGCAGTTCTTC	CATSVGPSYNEQFF
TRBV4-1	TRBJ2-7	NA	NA	TGCGCCAGCAGCCAAGATCCCCACAGTGGTCGGACTCTCGAGCAGTACTTC	CASSQDPHSGRTLEQYF
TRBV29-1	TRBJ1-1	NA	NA	TGCAGCGTTGAAGTTCAGGGGCGGGAGTCGGGAACTGAAGCTTTCTTT	CSVEVQGRESGTEAFF
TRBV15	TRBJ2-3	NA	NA	TGTGCCACCAGCTTTAAGCCAGTCGGAGATACGCAGTATTTT	CATSFKPVGDTQYF
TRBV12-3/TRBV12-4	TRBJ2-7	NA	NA	TGTGCCAGCAGTCCATCCGGGGGCGAGTCCTACGAGCAGTACTTC	CASSPSGGESYEQYF
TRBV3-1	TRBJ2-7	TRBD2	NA	TGTGCCAGCAGCCAAGAATACGGACTAGCAGACGAGCAGTACTTC	CASSQEYGLADEQYF
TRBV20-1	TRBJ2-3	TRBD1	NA	TGCAGTGCTAGTGGCGGACAGGGGGATTTGGATACGCAGTATTTT	CSASGGQGDLDTQYF
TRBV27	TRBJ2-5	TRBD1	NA	TGTGCCAGCAGTTTACGCGCGACAGGGGGAGAGACCCAGTACTTC	CASSLRATGGETQYF
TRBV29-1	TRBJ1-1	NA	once	TGCAGCGTTAACGTCAGGGCTATGAACACTGAAGCTTTCTTT	CSVNVRAMNTEAFF
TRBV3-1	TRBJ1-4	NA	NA	TGTGCCAGCAGCCCCGGGGGGGAATTTTTTGAAAAACTGTTTTTT	CASSPGGEFFEKLFF
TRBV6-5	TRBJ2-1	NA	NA	TGTGCCAGCAGTTACTCGATCGGTCCCAATGAGCAGTTCTTC	CASSYSIGPNEQFF
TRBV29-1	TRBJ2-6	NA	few	TGCAGCGTCCAACTTACAGGGACTCAGTCGGGGGCCAACGTCCTGACTTTC	CSVQLTGTQSGANVLTF
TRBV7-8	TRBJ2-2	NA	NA	TGTGCCAGCAGCATAAGACCCGGGACTGGTGTTTCCGGGGAGCTGTTTTTT	CASSIRPGTGVSGELFF
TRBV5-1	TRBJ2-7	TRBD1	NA	TGCGCCAGCAGCCCGACAGGGCCCCATCCCTACGAGCAGTACTTC	CASSPTGPHPYEQYF
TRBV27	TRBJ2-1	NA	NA	TGTGCTACCTCCATCGGCAATGAGCAGTTCTTC	CATSIGNEQFF
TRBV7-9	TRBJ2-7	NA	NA	TGTGCCCTCGGAGGGGGTGGGGCCTACGAGCAGTACTTC	CALGGGGAYEQYF
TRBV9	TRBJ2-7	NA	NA	TGTGCCAGCAGCGTAGGGCCAGATCCCGGCTACGAGCAGTACTTC	CASSVGPDPGYEQYF
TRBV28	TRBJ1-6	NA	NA	TGTGCCAGCAGTTTAAAACGCGGACCATCACCCCTCCACTTT	CASSLKRGPSPLHF
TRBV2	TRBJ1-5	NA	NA	TGTGCCAGCAGTGAAGATAGGGGGGGTCCCAATCAGCCCCAGCATTTT	CASSEDRGGPNQPQHF